These T cell receptor beta chains were read from a single sample in a study of blood T cell repertoires in COVID-19. TCRdb keeps only in-frame clones here, not all; method: immunoSEQ multiplex PCR. The sample has 400,000 to 450,000 clones, about 90% seen once. The sequencing sample was made of peripheral blood. These receptors came from a man between 18 and 29 years old with COVID-19, enrolled during active disease. Each CDR3 is given with its conserved first and last residue. D genes are given only for firm matches. Clone sizes are given selectively: once, few, many, or a class where the clone is expanded.

j_call: TRBJ1-2
d_call: .
v_call: TRBV2
clone_size: .
cdr3_nt: TGTGCCAGCAGTGACCCGGGGTATGATTATGGCTACACCTTC
cdr3_aa: CASSDPGYDYGYTF

j_call: TRBJ2-3
d_call: TRBD2
v_call: TRBV3-1/TRBV3-2
clone_size: once
cdr3_nt: TGTGCCAGCAGCCAAGGGACTAGCCGTAGCACAGATACGCAGTATTTT
cdr3_aa: CASSQGTSRSTDTQYF

j_call: TRBJ2-7
d_call: .
v_call: TRBV5-1
clone_size: .
cdr3_nt: TGCGCCAGTGCACTCACTAGCTTCTTGTCCCACGAGCAGTACTTC
cdr3_aa: CASALTSFLSHEQYF

j_call: TRBJ2-3
d_call: TRBD2
v_call: TRBV7-6
clone_size: .
cdr3_nt: TGTGCCAGCAGCCCCGGTGCTAGCGGGGGGGCAGATACGCAGTATTTT
cdr3_aa: CASSPGASGGADTQYF

j_call: TRBJ2-2
d_call: .
v_call: TRBV25-1
clone_size: .
cdr3_nt: TGTGCCAGCAGTGAATATTTGTCAGTGAACGCGAACACCGGGGAGCTGTTTTTT
cdr3_aa: CASSEYLSVNANTGELFF

j_call: TRBJ2-2
d_call: .
v_call: TRBV6-1
clone_size: few
cdr3_nt: TGTGCCAGCAGTGAAATGGCAGGAGGCACCGGGGAGCTGTTTTTT
cdr3_aa: CASSEMAGGTGELFF

j_call: TRBJ2-1
d_call: TRBD1
v_call: TRBV18
clone_size: once
cdr3_nt: TGTGCCAGCTCACCACGGAACAGGGGGAACAATGAGCAGTTCTTC
cdr3_aa: CASSPRNRGNNEQFF

j_call: TRBJ2-5
d_call: .
v_call: TRBV5-8
clone_size: .
cdr3_nt: TGTGCCAGCAGCTTTCTTTCCGGCGGGGAGACCCAGTACTTC
cdr3_aa: CASSFLSGGETQYF

j_call: TRBJ1-2
d_call: .
v_call: TRBV19
clone_size: .
cdr3_nt: TGTGCCAGTAGTCACCGACAGCCGGGCTATGGCTACACCTTC
cdr3_aa: CASSHRQPGYGYTF

j_call: TRBJ2-1
d_call: TRBD2
v_call: TRBV6-5
clone_size: .
cdr3_nt: TGTGCCAGCATCCAGCGGGGGCGGAATGAGCAGTTCTTC
cdr3_aa: CASIQRGRNEQFF

j_call: TRBJ2-7
d_call: .
v_call: TRBV13
clone_size: many
cdr3_nt: TGTGCCAGCGTGGGGAGCCACGAGCAGTACTTC
cdr3_aa: CASVGSHEQYF

j_call: TRBJ1-3
d_call: .
v_call: TRBV7-9
clone_size: .
cdr3_nt: TGTGCCAGCACCCTCTTGGGAAACACCATATATTTT
cdr3_aa: CASTLLGNTIYF

j_call: TRBJ2-2
d_call: .
v_call: TRBV5-1
clone_size: .
cdr3_nt: TGCGCCAGCAGCTTAGACAGTCCACTTACCGGGGAGCTGTTTTTT
cdr3_aa: CASSLDSPLTGELFF

j_call: TRBJ1-3
d_call: .
v_call: TRBV7-2
clone_size: few
cdr3_nt: TGTGCCAGCAGCTTAATCCCGGGTTTCGGGGACACCATATATTTT
cdr3_aa: CASSLIPGFGDTIYF

j_call: TRBJ1-6
d_call: TRBD1
v_call: TRBV5-4
clone_size: few
cdr3_nt: TGTGCCAGCAGCTCCGTTCCTGGGACAGGGAATTCACCCCTCCACTTT
cdr3_aa: CASSSVPGTGNSPLHF

j_call: TRBJ1-2
d_call: TRBD1
v_call: TRBV11-3
clone_size: .
cdr3_nt: TGTGCCAGCAGCCGACAGGGGACTAACTATGGCTACACCTTC
cdr3_aa: CASSRQGTNYGYTF

j_call: TRBJ2-7
d_call: TRBD1
v_call: TRBV29-1
clone_size: .
cdr3_nt: TGCAGCGTTCGGACAGGACCCACCTACGAGCAGTACTTC
cdr3_aa: CSVRTGPTYEQYF

j_call: TRBJ2-3
d_call: TRBD2
v_call: TRBV7-6
clone_size: .
cdr3_nt: TGTGCCAGCAGCTTAGGTCTGATGGGGGGGAGCACAGATACGCAGTATTTT
cdr3_aa: CASSLGLMGGSTDTQYF

j_call: TRBJ2-2
d_call: TRBD2
v_call: TRBV7-9
clone_size: once
cdr3_nt: TGTGCCATGCGGGGGACGACAAACACCGGGGAGCTGTTTTTT
cdr3_aa: CAMRGTTNTGELFF

j_call: TRBJ2-3
d_call: TRBD2
v_call: TRBV27
clone_size: .
cdr3_nt: TGTGCCAGCAGTCCAGAGCGACTAGCGGGGGTCACAGATACGCAGTATTTT
cdr3_aa: CASSPERLAGVTDTQYF

j_call: TRBJ1-5
d_call: TRBD1
v_call: TRBV6-4
clone_size: .
cdr3_nt: TGTGCCAGCAGTGTTCCCCGGGACAGGGGAGGTTTAAGCAATCAGCCCCAGCATTTT
cdr3_aa: CASSVPRDRGGLSNQPQHF

j_call: TRBJ1-1
d_call: .
v_call: TRBV7-9
clone_size: .
cdr3_nt: TGTGCCAGCAGAGAGGAAGGGGGCACTGAAGCTTTCTTT
cdr3_aa: CASREEGGTEAFF

j_call: TRBJ1-1
d_call: .
v_call: TRBV29-1
clone_size: .
cdr3_nt: TGCAGCACCCGGACAGAGAACACTGAAGCTTTCTTT
cdr3_aa: CSTRTENTEAFF

j_call: TRBJ1-3
d_call: .
v_call: TRBV6-6
clone_size: once
cdr3_nt: TGTGCCAGCAGCTCGGGCTCTGGAAACACCATATATTTT
cdr3_aa: CASSSGSGNTIYF

j_call: TRBJ1-3
d_call: .
v_call: TRBV2
clone_size: .
cdr3_nt: TGTGCCAGCAGTGTAGTAGGAGACGGAAACACCATATATTTT
cdr3_aa: CASSVVGDGNTIYF